This T cell receptor beta chain was sequenced for a study of kidney transplant recipient with SARS-CoV-2 infection. One entry per CDR3 protein, called by TCRdb with MiXCR from the reads. The sample lists roughly 230,000 distinct CDR3 sequences; around 26% were seen once. This CDR3 comprises 14 residues. V was pared by 8 bases and J by 3 bases, with 14 bases between. The germline gives CDR1 SNHLY, CDR2 FYNNEI. This clonotype was sampled from a male patient aged 30 to 39 who had COVID-19 and was a kidney transplant recipient. The graft donor may account for some of the T cells. The chain employs TRBV2 and TRBJ2-1, with D possibly matching TRBD2 (5 bases). The input for sequencing was a blood sample, taken at baseline and on approximately day 120 from a kidney transplant recipient. The CDR3 sequence: CASYLSGVYNEQFF. DNA of the CDR3: TGTGCCAGCTATCTCAGCGGCGTCTACAATGAGCAGTTCTTC.